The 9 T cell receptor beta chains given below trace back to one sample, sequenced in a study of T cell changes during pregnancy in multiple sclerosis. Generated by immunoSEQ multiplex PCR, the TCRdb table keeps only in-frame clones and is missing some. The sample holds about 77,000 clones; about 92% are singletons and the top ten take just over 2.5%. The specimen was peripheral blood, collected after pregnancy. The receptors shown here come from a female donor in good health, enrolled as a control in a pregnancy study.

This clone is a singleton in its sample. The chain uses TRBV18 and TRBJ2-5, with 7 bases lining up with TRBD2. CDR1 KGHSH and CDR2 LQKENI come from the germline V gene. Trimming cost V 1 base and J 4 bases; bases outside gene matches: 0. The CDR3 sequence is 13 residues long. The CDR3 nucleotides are TGTGCCAGCTCACCACTAGCGGGAGAGACCCAGTACTTC. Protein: CASSPLAGETQYF.

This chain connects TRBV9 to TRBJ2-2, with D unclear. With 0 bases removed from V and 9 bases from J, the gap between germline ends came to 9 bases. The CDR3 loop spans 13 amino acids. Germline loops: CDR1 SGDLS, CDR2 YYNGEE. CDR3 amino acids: CASSVATSRELFF. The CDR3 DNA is TGTGCCAGCAGCGTAGCCACGTCTAGGGAGCTGTTTTTT.

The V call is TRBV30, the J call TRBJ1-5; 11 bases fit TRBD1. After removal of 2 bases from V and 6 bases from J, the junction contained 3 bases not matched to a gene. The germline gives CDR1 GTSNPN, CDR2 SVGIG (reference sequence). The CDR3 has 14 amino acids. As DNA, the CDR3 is TGTGCCTGGAGTCGGACAGGGGGCGGTCAGCCCCAGCATTTT. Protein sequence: CAWSRTGGGQPQHF. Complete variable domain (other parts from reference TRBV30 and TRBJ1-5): SQTIHQWPATLVQPVGSPLSLECTVEGTSNPNLYWYRQAAGRGLQLLFYSVGIGQISSEVPQNLSASRPQDRQFILSSKKLLLSDSGFYLCAWSRTGGGQPQHFGDGTRLSIL.

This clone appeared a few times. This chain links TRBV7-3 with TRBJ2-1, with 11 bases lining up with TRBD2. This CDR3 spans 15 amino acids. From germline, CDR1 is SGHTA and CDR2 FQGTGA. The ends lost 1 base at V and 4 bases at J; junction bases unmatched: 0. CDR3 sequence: CASSLRLAGYNEQFF. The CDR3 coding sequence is TGTGCCAGCAGCTTAAGACTAGCGGGGTACAATGAGCAGTTCTTC.

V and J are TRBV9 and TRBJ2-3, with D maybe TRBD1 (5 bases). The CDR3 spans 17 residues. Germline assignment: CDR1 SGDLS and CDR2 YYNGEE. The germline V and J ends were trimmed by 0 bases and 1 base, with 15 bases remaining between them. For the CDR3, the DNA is TGTGCCAGCAGCGTAGCCCGCGTTCAGACAGGCACAGATACGCAGTATTTT. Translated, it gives CASSVARVQTGTDTQYF.

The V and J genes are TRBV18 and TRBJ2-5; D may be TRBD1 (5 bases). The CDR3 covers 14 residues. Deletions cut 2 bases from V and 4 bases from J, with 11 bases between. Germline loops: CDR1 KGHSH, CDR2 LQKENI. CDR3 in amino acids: CASSPWAGSETQYF. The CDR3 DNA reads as TGTGCCAGCTCACCATGGGCAGGGTCAGAGACCCAGTACTTC.

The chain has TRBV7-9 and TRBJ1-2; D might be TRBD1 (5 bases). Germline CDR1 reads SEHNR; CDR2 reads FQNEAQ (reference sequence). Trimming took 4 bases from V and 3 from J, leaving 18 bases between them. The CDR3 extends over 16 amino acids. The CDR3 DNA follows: TGTGCCAGCAGCTCACCCCTGACAGAACATCACTATGGCTACACCTTC. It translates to CASSSPLTEHHYGYTF. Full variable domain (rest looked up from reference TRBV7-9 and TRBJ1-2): DTGVSQNPRHKITKRGQNVTFRCDPISEHNRLYWYRQTLGQGPEFLTYFQNEAQLEKSRLLSDRFSAERPKGSFSTLEIQRTEQGDSAMYLCASSSPLTEHHYGYTFGSGTRLTVV.

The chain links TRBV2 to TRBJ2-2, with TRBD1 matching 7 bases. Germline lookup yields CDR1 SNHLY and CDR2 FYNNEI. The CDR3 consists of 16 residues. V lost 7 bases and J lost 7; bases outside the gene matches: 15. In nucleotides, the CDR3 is TGTGCCAGCACCATAAGGGAGACAGGGTTGGGCGGGGAGCTGTTTTTT. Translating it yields CASTIRETGLGGELFF.

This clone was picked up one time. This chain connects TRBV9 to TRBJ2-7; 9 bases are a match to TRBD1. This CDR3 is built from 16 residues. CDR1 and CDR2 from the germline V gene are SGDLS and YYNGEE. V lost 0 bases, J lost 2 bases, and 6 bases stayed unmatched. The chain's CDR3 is CASSVGFGTGTYEQYF. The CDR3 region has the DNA TGTGCCAGCAGCGTAGGTTTCGGGACAGGGACCTACGAGCAGTACTTC.